The 15 T cell receptor beta chains given below trace back to one sample, sequenced in a study of T cells in women clearing cervical HPV infection. TCRdb's table, derived via immunoSEQ multiplex PCR, lists solely in-frame clones and lacks some. Reported are under 45,000 clones; the ten largest clones contain 1.4%. The sample was blood buffy coat. The receptors shown here come from a woman aged 18 to 69 with a cervical HPV16 infection that either progressed to CIN3+ or cleared (not recorded which).

CDR3 sequence reads: CASSISDSYYEQYF. The covered CDR3 bases are TGTGCCAGTAGTATTTCGGACTCCTACTACGAG. V usage is TRBV19 and J usage is TRBJ2-7, with D perhaps TRBD2 (5 bases). The CDR3 end falls 3 residues outside the read, so it is completed with the germline J gene. This CDR3 is built from 14 residues. With 3 bases removed from V and 3 bases from J, the gap between germline ends came to 12 bases. Looked up from germline, CDR1 is LNHDA and CDR2 is SQIVND (reference sequence).

For this clone: The CDR3 extends 3 residues past the end of the read, so its final part is completed from the germline J gene. The chain has TRBV5-5 and TRBJ2-5; 11 nucleotides agree with TRBD1. The germline V gene has CDR1 SGHKS and CDR2 YYEKEE (reference sequence). The J segment lost 4 bases and the V segment lost 4 bases, leaving 3 bases of the junction unmatched. This CDR3 is built from 14 residues. CDR3 region: CASSIGTGGETQYF. The CDR3 bases that were read are TGTGCCAGCAGCATCGGGACAGGGGGAGAGACC.

In the case of this clone: The sequence runs out 3 residues before the end of the CDR3; the remainder is reconstructed from the germline J gene. J is TRBJ2-2 and V is TRBV10-3, with 9 bases identical to TRBD1. The CDR3 length is 15 residues. The germline CDR1 and CDR2 sequences are ENHRY and SYGVKD. J lost 3 bases, V lost 6 bases, and 5 bases had no gene match. The covered CDR3 bases are TGTGCCATCAGCGCGGACAGGGGTGACACCGGGGAG. Its translation: CAISADRGDTGE. From start to end, the CDR3 is CAISADRGDTGELFF.

For this clone: The sequence runs out 3 residues before the end of the CDR3; the remainder is reconstructed from the germline J gene. The rearrangement uses TRBV5-6 and TRBJ1-2; 10 bases align to TRBD1. J gave up 3 bases and V 3 bases, and 2 bases lay outside the gene matches. The CDR3 is made up of 14 amino acids. The germline V gene encodes CDR1 SGHDT and CDR2 YYEEEE. The DNA read from the CDR3 is TGTGCCAGCAGCTGGGGGACAGGGGACTATGGC. Its translation: CASSWGTGDYG. In full, the CDR3 is CASSWGTGDYGYTF.

Details on this clone: Read data end 3 residues before the CDR3 end; the end is taken from the germline J gene. V and J are TRBV7-6 and TRBJ2-1; TRBD1 matches at 9 bases. V gave up 5 bases and J gave up 0 bases; unmatched junction bases: 5. The CDR3 is 16 residues long. Germline CDR1 and CDR2: SGHVS and FNYEAQ. The CDR3 bases that were read are TGTGCCAGCAGCCCGACAGGGGGGAACTCCTACAATGAG. Translating gives CASSPTGGNSYNE. The full CDR3 reads CASSPTGGNSYNEQFF.

In regard to this clone: The read terminates 3 residues ahead of where the CDR3 ends, so the germline J gene completes it. J is TRBJ2-5 and V is TRBV5-1; 10 bases match TRBD1. The CDR3 totals 15 residues. V lost 0 bases to trimming and J lost 4 bases; unmatched junction nucleotides: 3. CDR1 and CDR2 from the germline V gene are SGHRS and YFSETQ. The CDR3 loop is CASSLGQGAAETQYF. The covered CDR3 bases are TGCGCCAGCAGCTTGGGACAGGGGGCAGCAGAGACC. Looking up the rest from reference TRBV5-1 and TRBJ2-5 gives the full variable domain: KAGVTQTPRYLIKTRGQQVTLSCSPISGHRSVSWYQQTPGQGLQFLFEYFSETQRNKGNFPGRFSGRQFSNSRSEMNVSTLELGDSALYLCASSLGQGAAETQYFGPGTRLLVL.

Comment on this clone: The read terminates 3 residues ahead of where the CDR3 ends, so the germline J gene completes it. The chain uses TRBV7-9 and TRBJ2-7, with TRBD2 matching 8 bases. The CDR3 sequence is 13 residues long. Germline V gives CDR1 SEHNR, CDR2 FQNEAQ (reference sequence). J was trimmed by 3 bases and V by 3 bases; bases with no gene match: 1. The DNA read from the CDR3 is TGTGCCAGCAGCTTGAGCGGGGGCTACGAG. It specifies CASSLSGGYE. The entire CDR3 sequence reads CASSLSGGYEQYF. Filled out from reference TRBV7-9 and TRBJ2-7, the complete variable domain reads DTGVSQNPRHKITKRGQNVTFRCDPISEHNRLYWYRQTLGQGPEFLTYFQNEAQLEKSRLLSDRFSAERPKGSFSTLEIQRTEQGDSAMYLCASSLSGGYEQYFGPGTRLTVT.

Worth noting for this clone: The CDR3 extends 3 residues past the end of the read, so its final part is completed from the germline J gene. V and J are TRBV20-1 and TRBJ2-7, with TRBD1 matching 8 bases. Trimming cost V 0 bases and J 0 bases; bases outside gene matches: 7. The V gene's germline CDR1 is DFQATT and CDR2 SNEGSKA (reference sequence). The CDR3 sequence is 16 residues long. CDR3 loop: CSARDLWTGPSYEQYF. Incomplete CDR3 DNA: TGCAGTGCTAGAGATCTATGGACAGGGCCCTCCTACGAG.

Remarks on this clone: The CDR3 extends 3 residues past the end of the read, so its final part is completed from the germline J gene. V is TRBV5-1 and J is TRBJ2-2, with D perhaps matching TRBD1 or TRBD2 (5 bases each). Germline CDR1 reads SGHRS; CDR2 reads YFSETQ. The ends were cut back, 8 bases at V and 4 bases at J, with 15 bases in the middle. This CDR3 spans 14 amino acids. The CDR3 bases that were read are TGCGCCAGTACGCCGAGAGGGGTCACCGGGGAG. Residues: CASTPRGVTGE. The whole CDR3 reads CASTPRGVTGELFF.

To note about this clone: The read terminates 3 residues ahead of where the CDR3 ends, so the germline J gene completes it. The chain carries TRBV20-1 and TRBJ2-7; D is possibly TRBD1 (5 bases). The CDR3 sequence is 16 residues long. V was trimmed by 0 bases and J by 3 bases, leaving 18 bases between them. In germline, CDR1 is DFQATT, CDR2 SNEGSKA (reference sequence). CDR3 DNA, as far as it was read: TGCAGTGCTAGAGATTTGGGGCAGGAACCTTTCTACGAG. Translation gives CSARDLGQEPFYE. The full CDR3 sequence reads CSARDLGQEPFYEQYF.

A note on this clone: The read falls 3 residues short of the CDR3 end, and the missing part is taken from the germline J gene. This chain links TRBV20-1 with TRBJ2-7; D is possibly TRBD1 (5 bases). Trimming took 4 bases from V and 1 from J, leaving 14 bases between them. The CDR3 loop spans 14 amino acids. Germline lookup yields CDR1 DFQATT and CDR2 SNEGSKA (reference sequence). This chain's CDR3 is CSANPQGESYEQYF. The part of the CDR3 DNA that was read is TGCAGTGCTAACCCCCAAGGGGAATCCTACGAG.

In regard to this clone: Read sequence stops 3 residues before the CDR3 end, and the germline J gene provides the missing end. J is TRBJ2-2 and V is TRBV18; 7 bases align to TRBD1. The CDR3 is 14 residues long. CDR1 is KGHSH, CDR2 LQKENI, per germline. The part of the CDR3 DNA that was read is TGTGCCAGCTCAACTGGGACAGATAATTCACCG. Its translation: CASSTGTDNSP. From start to end, the CDR3 is CASSTGTDNSPLFF.

Notes on this clone: The read ends 3 residues before the CDR3 terminus; that terminus is restored from the germline J gene. The chain combines TRBV6-2 or TRBV6-3 with TRBJ1-2, with D possibly TRBD1 on 5 matching bases. Germline CDR1 and CDR2: MNHEY and SVGEGT. This CDR3 spans 13 amino acids. Incomplete CDR3 DNA: TGTGCCAGCAGTTACCCGTCAGGGTTCGAC. Translating it yields CASSYPSGFD. The entire CDR3 protein is CASSYPSGFDYTF.

Concerning this clone itself: Sequencing ends 3 residues short of the CDR3 end; the germline J gene provides the rest. V and J are TRBV20-1 and TRBJ2-3; 9 bases agree with TRBD1. Germline CDR1 and CDR2: DFQATT and SNEGSKA (reference sequence). V was clipped by 7 bases and J by 6 bases; unmatched bases: 8. CDR3 length: 13 amino acids. CDR3 in amino acids: CSVGDRVRDTQYF. The covered CDR3 bases are TGCAGTGTTGGGGACAGGGTAAGGGATACG.

In regard to this clone: The read terminates 3 residues before the CDR3 end, so the remaining end is supplied by the germline J gene. This sequence joins TRBV10-1 and TRBJ2-1; maybe TRBD2 (6 bases). The germline CDR1 and CDR2 sequences are WNHNN and SYGVQD (reference sequence). The ends were cut back, 3 bases at V and 6 bases at J, with 21 bases in the middle. This CDR3 region has 17 residues. Here the CDR3 reads CASSDPDTLGLVNEQFF. Incomplete CDR3 DNA: TGCGCCAGCAGTGATCCCGACACTCTGGGACTCGTCAATGAG.